The source of this TCR beta chain is a study of blood T cell repertoires in COVID-19. Clones were read by immunoSEQ multiplex PCR, and TCRdb kept only the in-frame ones, dropping some. The table records approximately 94,000 clones, around 90% of them present only once. The sequencing sample was made of peripheral blood. The TCR was taken from a woman aged 80 or over with active COVID-19.

The CDR3 sequence is CASRTGTRTDTQYF. For the CDR3, the DNA is TGTGCCAGTAGAACCGGGACTAGGACAGATACGCAGTATTTT. This chain uses TRBV19 with TRBJ2-3, with 8 bases fitting TRBD2. Per germline, CDR1 LNHDA and CDR2 SQIVND (reference sequence). CDR3 length equals 14 residues. Trimming at V came to 6 bases and at J to 3 bases, leaving 5 bases not matched to a gene.